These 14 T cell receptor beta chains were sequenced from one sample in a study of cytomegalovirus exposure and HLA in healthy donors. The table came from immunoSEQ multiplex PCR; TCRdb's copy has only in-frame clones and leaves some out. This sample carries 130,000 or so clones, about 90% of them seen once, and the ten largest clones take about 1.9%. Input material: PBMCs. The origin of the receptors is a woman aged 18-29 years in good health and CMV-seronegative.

Written as DNA, the CDR3 is TGTGCCAGTAGTACCACTAGCGGGGGCGCCTACGAGCAGTACTTC. Encoded protein: CASSTTSGGAYEQYF. The chain is built from TRBV19 and TRBJ2-7; 11 positions match TRBD2. The germline V gene encodes CDR1 LNHDA and CDR2 SQIVND (reference sequence). J gave up 2 bases and V 4 bases, and 4 bases lay outside the gene matches. The CDR3 has 15 amino acids.

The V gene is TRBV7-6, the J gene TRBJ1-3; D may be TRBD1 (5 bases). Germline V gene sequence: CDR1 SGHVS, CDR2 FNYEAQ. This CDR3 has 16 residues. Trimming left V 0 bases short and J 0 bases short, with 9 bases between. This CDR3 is CASSLATALSGNTIYF. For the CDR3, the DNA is TGTGCCAGCAGCTTAGCGACAGCTCTCTCTGGAAACACCATATATTTT.

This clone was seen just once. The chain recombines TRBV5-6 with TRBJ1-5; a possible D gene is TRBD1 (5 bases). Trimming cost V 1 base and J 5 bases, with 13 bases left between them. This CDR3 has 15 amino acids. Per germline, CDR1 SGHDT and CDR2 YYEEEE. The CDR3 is CASSLFGTGDQPQHF. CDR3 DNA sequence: TGTGCCAGCAGCTTGTTCGGTACAGGAGATCAGCCCCAGCATTTT.

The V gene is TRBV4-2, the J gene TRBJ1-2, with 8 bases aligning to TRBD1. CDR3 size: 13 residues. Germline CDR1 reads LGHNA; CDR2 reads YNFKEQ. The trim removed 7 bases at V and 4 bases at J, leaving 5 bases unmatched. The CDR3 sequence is CASTPGQGYGYTF. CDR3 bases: TGTGCCAGCACGCCCGGACAGGGCTATGGCTACACCTTC.

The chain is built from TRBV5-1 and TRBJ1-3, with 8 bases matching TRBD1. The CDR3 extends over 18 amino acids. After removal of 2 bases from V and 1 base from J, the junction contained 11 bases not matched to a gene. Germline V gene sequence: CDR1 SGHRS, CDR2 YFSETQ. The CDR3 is CASSLDLRTGPSGNTIYF. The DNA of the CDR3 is TGCGCCAGCAGCTTAGACCTCCGGACAGGGCCGTCTGGAAACACCATATATTTT.

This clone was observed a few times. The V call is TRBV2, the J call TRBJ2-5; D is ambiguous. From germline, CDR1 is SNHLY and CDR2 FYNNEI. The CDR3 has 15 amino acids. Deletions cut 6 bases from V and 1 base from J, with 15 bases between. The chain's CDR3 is CASSFGAPSQETQYF. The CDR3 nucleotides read TGTGCCAGCAGCTTTGGAGCTCCATCCCAAGAGACCCAGTACTTC.

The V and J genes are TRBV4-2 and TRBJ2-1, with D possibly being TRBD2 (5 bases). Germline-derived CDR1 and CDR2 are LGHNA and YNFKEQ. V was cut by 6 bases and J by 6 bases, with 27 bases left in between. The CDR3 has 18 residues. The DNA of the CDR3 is TGTGCCAGCAGGACCATACTAGAGGCCCAGTACGACGGCAATGAGCAGTTCTTC. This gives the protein CASRTILEAQYDGNEQFF.

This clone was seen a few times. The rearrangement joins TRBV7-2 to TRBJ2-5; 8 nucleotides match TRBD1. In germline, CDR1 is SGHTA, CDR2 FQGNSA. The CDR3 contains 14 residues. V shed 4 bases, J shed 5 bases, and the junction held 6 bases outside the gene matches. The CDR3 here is CASSSDRAIETQYF. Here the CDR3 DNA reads TGTGCCAGCAGCTCGGACAGGGCGATCGAGACCCAGTACTTC. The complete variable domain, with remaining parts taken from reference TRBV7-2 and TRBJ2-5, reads GAGVSQSPSNKVTEKGKDVELRCDPISGHTALYWYRQSLGQGLEFLIYFQGNSAPDKSGLPSDRFSAERTGGSVSTLTIQRTQQEDSAVYLCASSSDRAIETQYFGPGTRLLVL.

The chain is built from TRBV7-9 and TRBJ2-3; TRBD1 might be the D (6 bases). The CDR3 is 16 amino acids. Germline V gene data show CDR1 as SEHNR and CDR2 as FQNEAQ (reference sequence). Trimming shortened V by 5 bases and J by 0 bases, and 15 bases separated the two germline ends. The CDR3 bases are TGTGCCAGCAGCCCCCCGGGACACCCTAGCACAGATACGCAGTATTTT. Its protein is CASSPPGHPSTDTQYF.

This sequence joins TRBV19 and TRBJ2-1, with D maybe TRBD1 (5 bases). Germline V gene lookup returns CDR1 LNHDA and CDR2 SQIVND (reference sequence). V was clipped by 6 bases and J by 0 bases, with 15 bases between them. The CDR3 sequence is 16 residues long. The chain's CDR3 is CASRDSGRASYNEQFF. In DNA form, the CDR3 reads TGTGCCAGTAGGGATAGTGGCAGGGCCTCCTACAATGAGCAGTTCTTC.

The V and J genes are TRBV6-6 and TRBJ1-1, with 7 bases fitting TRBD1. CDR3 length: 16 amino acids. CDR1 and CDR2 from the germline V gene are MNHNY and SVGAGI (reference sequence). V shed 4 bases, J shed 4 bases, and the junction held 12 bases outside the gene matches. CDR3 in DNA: TGTGCCAGCAGTTTGAACCCACAGGGGTACGGCACTGAAGCTTTCTTT. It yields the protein CASSLNPQGYGTEAFF.

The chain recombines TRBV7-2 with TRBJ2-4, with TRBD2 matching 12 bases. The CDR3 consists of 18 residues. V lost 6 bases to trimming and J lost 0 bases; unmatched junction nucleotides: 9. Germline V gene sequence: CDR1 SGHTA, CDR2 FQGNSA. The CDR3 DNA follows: TGTGCCAGCAGGATGACTAGCGGGAGTTCCAAAGCCAAAAACATTCAGTACTTC. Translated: CASRMTSGSSKAKNIQYF.

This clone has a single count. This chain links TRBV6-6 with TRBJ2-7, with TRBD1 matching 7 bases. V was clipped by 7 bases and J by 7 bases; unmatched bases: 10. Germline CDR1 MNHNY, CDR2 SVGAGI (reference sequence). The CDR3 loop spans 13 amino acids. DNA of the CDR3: TGTGCCAGCACCGAGACAGGGATAAGGGAGCAGTACTTC. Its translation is CASTETGIREQYF.

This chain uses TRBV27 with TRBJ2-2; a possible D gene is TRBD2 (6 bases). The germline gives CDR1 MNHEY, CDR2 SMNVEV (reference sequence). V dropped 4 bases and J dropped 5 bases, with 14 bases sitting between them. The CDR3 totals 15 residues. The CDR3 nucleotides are TGTGCCAGCAGTTCGGGTCGAGGGAGGACCGGGGAGCTGTTTTTT. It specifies CASSSGRGRTGELFF.